The 19 T cell receptor beta chains presented below share a single source sample, sequenced in a study of blood T cells in healthy people across ages. A second PCR of 7 to 11 cycles used a sample-barcoded 5' primer and a J-beta primer mix. TCRdb analysed the 5' RACE reads with MiXCR anew, one entry per CDR3 protein. This repertoire shows around 970,000 distinct CDR3 sequences, roughly 47% found once; its top ten account for about 20%. What was sequenced was blood. All receptors come from a woman aged 60-70 years in good health.

This clonotype was seen repeatedly, ten times or more. V is TRBV29-1 and J is TRBJ2-6; the D gene could be TRBD1 or TRBD2 (5 bases each). The V end lost 3 bases, the J end lost 4 bases, and 10 bases lay between the germline ends. The germline CDR1 and CDR2 sequences are SQVTM and ANQGSEA. The CDR3 extends over 14 amino acids. CDR3 in DNA: TGCAGCGTTGATTGGGGGTCAGGGGCCAACGTCCTGACTTTC. Residues: CSVDWGSGANVLTF. The whole variable domain, filled in from reference TRBV29-1 and TRBJ2-6, reads SAVISQKPSRDICQRGTSLTIQCQVDSQVTMMFWYRQQPGQSLTLIATANQGSEATYESGFVIDKFPISRPNLTFSTLTVSNMSPEDSSIYLCSVDWGSGANVLTFGAGSRLTVL.

V usage is TRBV2 and J usage is TRBJ2-4, with 9 bases matching TRBD2. This CDR3 spans 15 amino acids. Germline V gives CDR1 SNHLY, CDR2 FYNNEI. The V segment lost 5 bases and the J segment 3 bases; nucleotides outside the gene matches: 5. The CDR3 loop reads CASSLRLADKNIQYF. CDR3 sequence (DNA): TGTGCCAGCAGTTTACGACTAGCGGACAAAAACATTCAGTACTTC.

This clonotype was observed a handful of times. The J gene is TRBJ2-7, the V gene TRBV7-2, with 7 bases identical to TRBD2. CDR3 length: 16 amino acids. With V trimmed by 5 bases and J by 4 bases, 14 bases remained unmatched. The germline gives CDR1 SGHTA, CDR2 FQGNSA. The CDR3 sequence is CASSPGWSAGAYEQYF. DNA for the CDR3: TGTGCCAGCAGCCCCGGGTGGTCGGCGGGAGCTTACGAGCAGTACTTC.

This chain links TRBV10-3 with TRBJ2-1; D perhaps matches TRBD1 (8 bases). The J call may be in error: the DNA end matches TRBJ2-7 better. The germline CDR1 and CDR2 sequences are ENHRY and SYGVKD. The CDR3 totals 14 residues. CDR3 bases: TGTGCCATCAGGCCGACAGGGGACTACAATGAGCAGTACTTC. Translation gives CAIRPTGDYNEQYF.

V and J are TRBV24-1 and TRBJ2-1, with 7 bases identical to TRBD1. Matching the DNA end better, TRBJ2-7 makes the J call doubtful. Germline values: CDR1 KGHDR, CDR2 SFDVKD. There are 15 residues in the CDR3. The CDR3 nucleotides are TGTGCCGCCTCAGCCGGGACAGACTCCTACAATGAGCAGTACTTC. It is translated as CAASAGTDSYNEQYF.

Here the CDR3 DNA reads TGTGCCGGCTCTAGAGGCTACGAGCAGTACTTC. It yields the protein CAGSRGYEQYF. The gene calls are TRBV6-1 and TRBJ2-7; D call uncertain. The CDR3 runs 11 residues. Germline-derived CDR1 and CDR2 are MNHNS and SASEGT. V was shortened by 11 bases and J by 3 bases, with 11 bases between the two germline ends.

The chain combines TRBV4-2 with TRBJ1-6; 7 bases map to TRBD1. Losses at the gene ends were 0 bases for V and 7 bases for J; bases not matched to a gene: 9. The germline V gene encodes CDR1 LGHNA and CDR2 YNFKEQ. The CDR3 totals 17 residues. The CDR3 reads CASSQDRYRGGNSPLHF. The CDR3 coding sequence is TGTGCCAGCAGCCAAGATCGTTACAGGGGAGGCAATTCACCCCTCCACTTT.

The genes are TRBV7-8 and TRBJ2-3; the match to TRBD2 covers 8 bases. V was clipped by 2 bases and J by 1 base; unmatched bases: 5. This CDR3 is 16 amino acids long. Germline CDR1 SGHVS, CDR2 FQNEAQ. CDR3 in DNA: TGTGCCAGCAGCTTATCGGGAGGGCCTCGCACAGATACGCAGTATTTT. It translates to CASSLSGGPRTDTQYF.

The chain couples TRBV15 to TRBJ2-3; D unresolved. CDR3 size: 13 residues. Germline V gene lookup returns CDR1 LNHNV and CDR2 YYDKDF (reference sequence). Trimming left V 0 bases short and J 6 bases short, with 7 bases between. CDR3 sequence: CATSRDIVDTQYF. As DNA, the CDR3 is TGTGCCACCAGCAGAGACATTGTGGATACGCAGTATTTT. Using reference TRBV15 and TRBJ2-3 for the parts outside the CDR3, the full variable domain is DAMVIQNPRYQVTQFGKPVTLSCSQTLNHNVMYWYQQKSSQAPKLLFHYYDKDFNNEADTPDNFQSRRPNTSFCFLDIRSPGLGDTAMYLCATSRDIVDTQYFGPGTRLTVL.

The rearrangement joins TRBV5-1 to TRBJ2-3, with 10 bases that match TRBD2. With V trimmed by 3 bases and J by 5 bases, 6 bases remained unmatched. The CDR3 contains 15 residues. Looked up from germline, CDR1 is SGHRS and CDR2 is YFSETQ. This chain's CDR3 is CASSSAGGRQDTQYF. CDR3 DNA: TGCGCCAGCAGCTCAGCGGGAGGGCGGCAAGATACGCAGTATTTT.

This rearrangement joins TRBV28 to TRBJ2-1; weak D call: TRBD2 (5 bases). The V and J ends lost 8 bases and 8 bases respectively, with 10 bases between them. This CDR3 region has 11 residues. From germline, CDR1 is MDHEN and CDR2 SYDVKM. Here the CDR3 DNA reads TGTGCCAGCGCGGGCGCCTATGAGCAGTTCTTC. Protein: CASAGAYEQFF.

In this sample, this clonotype turned up a few times. The V gene is TRBV25-1, the J gene TRBJ2-3; D is possibly TRBD1 or TRBD2 (6 bases each). Germline-derived CDR1 and CDR2 are MGHDK and SYGVNS. This CDR3 is built from 13 residues. The V and J ends lost 5 bases and 6 bases respectively, with 12 bases between them. DNA for the CDR3: TGTGCCAGCAGTCCAAGGGGGGTGGATACGCAGTATTTT. It specifies CASSPRGVDTQYF. The whole variable domain, filled in from reference TRBV25-1 and TRBJ2-3, reads EADIYQTPRYLVIGTGKKITLECSQTMGHDKMYWYQQDPGMELHLIHYSYGVNSTEKGDLSSESTVSRIRTEHFPLTLESARPSHTSQYLCASSPRGVDTQYFGPGTRLTVL.

The chain joins TRBV28 to TRBJ1-5; D is uncertain. Germline V gene lookup returns CDR1 MDHEN and CDR2 SYDVKM. The CDR3 is made up of 16 amino acids. Trimming removed 1 base from V and 1 base from J, with 11 bases in between. CDR3: CASSLSQKRSNQPQHF. In DNA, the CDR3 is TGTGCCAGCAGTTTATCTCAGAAGAGAAGCAATCAGCCCCAGCATTTT. Filled out from reference TRBV28 and TRBJ1-5, the complete variable domain reads DVKVTQSSRYLVKRTGEKVFLECVQDMDHENMFWYRQDPGLGLRLIYFSYDVKMKEKGDIPEGYSVSREKKERFSLILESASTNQTSMYLCASSLSQKRSNQPQHFGDGTRLSIL.

This clonotype was seen a few times. This chain joins TRBV11-2 and TRBJ2-7, with D perhaps assigned TRBD1 or TRBD2 (5 bases each). The CDR3 totals 18 residues. V was pared by 2 bases and J by 0 bases, with 20 bases between. Germline V gives CDR1 SGHAT, CDR2 FQNNGV. The CDR3 loop is CASSLKRLRGISSYEQYF. DNA of the CDR3: TGTGCCAGCAGCTTAAAACGATTACGGGGCATTAGCTCCTACGAGCAGTACTTC.

The chain links TRBV18 to TRBJ1-2, with D unclear. Deletions cut 3 bases from V and 4 bases from J, with 15 bases between. The length of the CDR3 is 15 residues. In germline, CDR1 is KGHSH, CDR2 LQKENI. The CDR3: CASSPAAPDSYGYTF. As DNA, the CDR3 is TGTGCCAGCTCACCGGCAGCCCCGGATAGCTATGGCTACACCTTC. The full variable domain, in which reference TRBV18 and TRBJ1-2 provide the parts outside the CDR3, is NAGVMQNPRHLVRRRGQEARLRCSPMKGHSHVYWYRQLPEEGLKFMVYLQKENIIDESGMPKERFSAEFPKEGPSILRIQQVVRGDSAAYFCASSPAAPDSYGYTFGSGTRLTVV.

This chain uses TRBV7-9 with TRBJ2-5; D not resolved. Trimming cost V 5 bases and J 5 bases, with 21 bases left between them. Per the germline V gene, CDR1 is SEHNR and CDR2 is FQNEAQ (reference sequence). The CDR3 loop spans 16 amino acids. CDR3 DNA sequence: TGTGCCAGCAGCCCCGGCGGCGTTAGCCTTGAGGAGACCCAGTACTTC. Translating it yields CASSPGGVSLEETQYF.

The V call is TRBV4-2, the J call TRBJ2-3; TRBD2 matches 11 bases. Germline values: CDR1 LGHNA, CDR2 YNFKEQ. This CDR3 contains 16 residues. Trimming at V came to 5 bases and at J to 2 bases, leaving 6 bases not matched to a gene. Written as DNA, the CDR3 is TGTGCCAGCAGCGTCCAACTAGCGGGAGACACAGATACGCAGTATTTT. Its protein product is CASSVQLAGDTDTQYF.

This chain connects TRBV20-1 to TRBJ2-3, with 9 bases that match TRBD2. The V gene's germline CDR1 is DFQATT and CDR2 SNEGSKA (reference sequence). The CDR3 length is 14 residues. CDR3 residues: CSTSAGGSTDTQYF. The CDR3 nucleotides are TGCAGCACATCGGCGGGAGGGAGCACAGATACGCAGTATTTT.

The rearrangement links TRBV6-2 or TRBV6-3 to TRBJ2-7; 13 bases agree with TRBD2. Per germline, CDR1 MNHEY and CDR2 SVGEGT. The length of the CDR3 is 16 residues. Trimming removed 7 bases from V and 3 bases from J; junction bases left unmatched: 9. CDR3 nucleotides: TGTGCCAGCACCGACGGACTAGCGGGAGACCTCTACGAGCAGTACTTC. It yields the protein CASTDGLAGDLYEQYF.